One and the same sample provided the 11 T cell receptor beta chains below, sequenced in a study of blood T cell repertoires in COVID-19. Generated by immunoSEQ multiplex PCR, the TCRdb table keeps only in-frame clones and is missing some. The profile shows 250,000 to 300,000 clones, about 87% of them singletons. The specimen sequenced was peripheral blood. The receptor source for this set is a woman aged 70-85 years with COVID-19, enrolled during active disease.

The rearrangement joins TRBV9 to TRBJ2-4, with 8 bases fitting TRBD2. Trimming removed 3 bases from V and 0 bases from J; junction bases left unmatched: 11. The CDR3 runs 18 residues. Germline V lookup: CDR1 SGDLS, CDR2 YYNGEE. The CDR3, as DNA: TGTGCCAGCAGCGCCTCCGGGGGGGGGACCCTAGCCAAAAACATTCAGTACTTC. Protein sequence: CASSASGGGTLAKNIQYF.

This sequence joins TRBV14 and TRBJ2-7, with 7 bases identical to TRBD1. There are 15 residues in the CDR3. The trim removed 3 bases at V and 0 bases at J, leaving 5 bases unmatched. Germline lookup yields CDR1 SGHDN and CDR2 FVKESK. The CDR3: CASSQTDRFSYEQYF. The CDR3 region has the DNA TGTGCCAGCAGCCAGACGGACAGGTTCTCCTACGAGCAGTACTTC. The whole variable domain, remainder taken from reference TRBV14 and TRBJ2-7, is EAGVTQFPSHSVIEKGQTVTLRCDPISGHDNLYWYRRVMGKEIKFLLHFVKESKQDESGMPNNRFLAERTGGTYSTLKVQPAELEDSGVYFCASSQTDRFSYEQYFGPGTRLTVT.

This clone appeared once. The chain joins TRBV28 to TRBJ2-1; possibly TRBD2 for D (5 bases). Germline CDR1 is MDHEN and CDR2 is SYDVKM. V lost 4 bases, J lost 7 bases, and 17 bases lay in between. CDR3 length: 15 residues. The CDR3 reads CASSSLGRGRNEQFF. The DNA of the CDR3 is TGTGCCAGCAGTTCCTTAGGGCGCGGGCGGAATGAGCAGTTCTTC.

This chain uses TRBV10-3 with TRBJ2-7, with 13 bases matching TRBD2. J gave up 6 bases and V 4 bases, and 9 bases lay outside the gene matches. Germline CDR1 ENHRY, CDR2 SYGVKD. The CDR3 is 16 residues long. The CDR3 reads CAISGMLGLAGREQYF. Written as DNA, the CDR3 is TGTGCCATCAGTGGTATGTTGGGACTAGCGGGACGCGAGCAGTACTTC.

This chain connects TRBV4-3 to TRBJ2-3; maybe TRBD1 (5 bases). Germline CDR1 LGHNA, CDR2 YSLEER. The CDR3 consists of 16 residues. With 0 bases removed from V and 1 base from J, the gap between germline ends came to 11 bases. The CDR3 coding sequence is TGCGCCAGCAGCCAAGAGATCCAGGGTGGCACAGATACGCAGTATTTT. Its protein is CASSQEIQGGTDTQYF.

This chain uses TRBV29-1 with TRBJ2-7; D is unresolved. The CDR3 is 12 amino acids. The germline CDR1 and CDR2 sequences are SQVTM and ANQGSEA. Trimming pared 4 bases from V and 5 bases from J, leaving 12 bases between. CDR3 loop: CSVVSRKDEQYF. CDR3 coding DNA: TGCAGCGTTGTTAGCAGAAAGGACGAGCAGTACTTC.

This chain connects TRBV20-1 to TRBJ2-7; 12 bases align to TRBD2. This CDR3 region has 15 residues. J lost 4 bases, V lost 3 bases, and 7 bases had no gene match. The germline CDR1 and CDR2 sequences are DFQATT and SNEGSKA (reference sequence). The CDR3 region is CSASVGLAGRYEQYF. CDR3 DNA: TGCAGTGCTAGTGTAGGACTAGCGGGACGATACGAGCAGTACTTC.

V is TRBV6-5 and J is TRBJ1-4, with 7 bases that match TRBD1. Trimming took 6 bases from V and 17 from J; bases not matched to a gene: 12. The CDR3 consists of 12 residues. Germline CDR1 reads MNHEY; CDR2 reads SVGAGI. CDR3 sequence reads: CASRDSDRVFFF. CDR3 DNA: TGTGCCAGCAGAGACTCAGACAGGGTGTTCTTTTTT.

The V gene is TRBV3-1 (or the pseudogene TRBV3-2), the J gene TRBJ2-5; 8 positions agree with TRBD1. Germline values: CDR1 LGHDT, CDR2 YNNKEL (reference sequence). The length of the CDR3 is 18 residues. The V and J ends lost 0 bases and 1 base, in that order; junction bases with no gene match: 10. CDR3 residues: CASSQEFGRQGFQETQYF. Written as DNA, the CDR3 is TGTGCCAGCAGCCAAGAGTTCGGGAGACAGGGGTTCCAAGAGACCCAGTACTTC.

J is TRBJ2-3 and V is TRBV5-6; 10 bases agree with TRBD1. Trimming cost V 5 bases and J 3 bases; bases outside gene matches: 3. Germline loops: CDR1 SGHDT, CDR2 YYEEEE. The CDR3 spans 14 residues. In DNA, the CDR3 is TGTGCCAGCAGGGTGGGACAGGGGACAGATACGCAGTATTTT. This sequence encodes CASRVGQGTDTQYF.

V usage is TRBV6-2 or TRBV6-3 and J usage is TRBJ2-7, with D possibly being TRBD1 (5 bases). Looked up from germline, CDR1 is MNHEY and CDR2 is SVGEGT. This CDR3 has 13 residues. V lost 2 bases to trimming and J lost 4 bases, with 9 bases between them. CDR3 loop: CASSYRAGYEQYF. CDR3 nucleotide sequence: TGTGCCAGCAGTTACAGGGCAGGGTACGAGCAGTACTTC.